This TCR beta chain appears in the sequencing data of a study of blood T cell repertoires in COVID-19 (TCRdb year 2020). Background for the entire study: Samples from collaborators originated in the United States, Italy and Spain and spanned both the acute and convalescent phases of COVID-19. The prospective study material was composed of cDNA or gDNA derived from T cells, B-cell-depleted T cells, or PBMCs. Subjects who had been exposed to COVID-19, were actively infected with it, or had recovered from it provided the deeply sampled blood TCRbeta repertoires that made up the dataset. A freely available public database, intended as a resource for researchers studying the immune response to SARS-CoV-2, is where the repertoires were released. Samples were obtained from the ongoing ImmuneRACE study (first 160 participants) and from 1,200 or so subjects provided by 6 global collaborators. Sample metadata almost always included a de-identified subject ID, COVID-19 status, age in years and sex. Where available, HLA class I and class II types were obtained from metadata supplied by the sample provider rather than from assay-based typing. General findings and caveats noted by the study authors: Clinical and demographic metadata were provided uncurated, with the amount varying by source and participant.

The collaborating institutions used their own protocols to collect whole blood in K2EDTA tubes. For TCRbeta analysis, collaborators shipped samples in one of three forms: frozen whole blood, isolated PBMCs, or DNA extracted from either of those sample types. This clone was seen just once. No antigen is known for it. No base qualities exist here, and no much larger clone lies one base off it. TCRbeta CDR3 regions were amplified from genomic DNA by means of the immunoSEQ Assay, a bias-controlled multiplex PCR. The study's own analysis went as follows. Nucleated cell counts per sample were estimated from amplification of reference gene primers within the assay. To quantify the absolute abundance of each unique TCRbeta CDR3 rearrangement, sequence reads were collapsed and filtered. Productive Simpson clonality was computed per sample as the square root of Simpson's diversity index over productive rearrangements. TCRdb re-hosts the immuneACCESS table, in-frame sequences only. Its copies lack some clones; in the studies checked, an unresolved V gene accounts for under half of them, and the cause for the rest is not known. Clonal size and the V and J genes are those of that table, whereas D and trimming came from the DNA. A total of about 50,000 clones appear in this sample, 90% to 95% of them only once. The ten largest clones capture around 10% of the sample.

V is clipped by 4 bases and J by 0 bases, and the sequence between their germline boundaries is 11 bases long. The cysteine opens and the phenylalanine closes a CDR3 of 15 amino acids. Of the read, only the CDR3 DNA is kept; its 45 bases are in frame from base 1. CDR1 and CDR2 are drawn from the germline V gene (reference sequence): SGHKS, YYEKEE. In this chain, TRBV5-5 is recombined with TRBJ1-5; the D segment cannot be called with confidence. The TCR comes from a woman of 80 years or more with acute or convalescent COVID-19. Material: peripheral blood. For the CDR3, the sequence is CASSDIQVSNQPQHF. The DNA sequence reads TGTGCCAGCAGCGACATCCAGGTTAGCAATCAGCCCCAGCATTTT. This CDR3, with the reference TRBV5-5 and TRBJ1-5 proteins standing in past its ends, gives the full variable domain DAGVTQSPTHLIKTRGQQVTLRCSPISGHKSVSWYQQVLGQGPQFIFQYYEKEERGRGNFPDRFSARQFPNYSSELNVNALLLGDSALYLCASSDIQVSNQPQHFGDGTRLSIL.